This T cell receptor beta chain was recovered during a study of T cell clones after liver transplantation (dated by TCRdb to about 2019). Turning to the overall study: The samples were obtained from ITN030ST, a randomized trial that attempted immunosuppression withdrawal within 2 years after liver transplantation. Donor-reactive T cell clones were identified by TCRbeta sequencing after a pre-transplant mixed lymphocyte reaction and then tracked in post-transplant blood. Of the eight recipients, three were HCV-positive, while the remaining recipients had been transplanted for non-autoimmune, non-viral indications. No induction therapy was given to the subjects, and standard immunosuppression was administered until randomization at 12-24 months post-transplant. A cohort of 8 liver transplant recipients was studied, of whom 3 were classified as tolerant and 5 as non-tolerant. Tolerance was defined as complete immunosuppression withdrawal for at least one year with no rise in liver enzymes beyond twice the upper limit of normal. As an antigen-independent comparator for the donor-reactive sequences, third party-reactive TCRbeta sequences from pre-transplant MLRs were identified as well. Blood samples were collected pre-transplant, pre-randomization before withdrawal, and post-randomization after either complete withdrawal or failed withdrawal. The paper as a whole reports these results and caveats: Because of small, heterogeneous patient numbers and non-standardized post-transplant time points, the conclusions were only preliminary. In a couple of subjects, low numbers of available donor cells limited the measurable donor-reactive repertoire. Donor-reactive sequences declined more than third party-reactive ones, suggesting partial antigen-specific deletion unrelated to withdrawal success. Once repertoire turnover was taken into account, donor-reactive detection showed a significant reduction for CD4 in 7 of 8 subjects and for CD8 in 8 of 8. A significant post-transplant decrease in circulating donor-reactive CD4 TCRbeta sequences was observed in most of the 8 subjects, irrespective of tolerance or HCV status. Because no allograft tissue specimens were available, donor-reactive T cells may have migrated into the graft instead of being deleted.

Unstimulated PBMCs, after thawing, were stained for CD3, CD4 and CD8 and then FACS-sorted into CD3+CD4+ and CD3+CD8+ populations. Each of the 8 studied subjects was randomized to immunosuppression withdrawal. The Qiagen DNeasy Blood and Tissue Kit was used to isolate genomic DNA. A word on this clone: It has no known antigen specificity. Base qualities were left out, and no much larger clone turns up one base away.

From its cysteine to its phenylalanine, the CDR3 spans 18 amino acids. CDR3 DNA is the only sequence kept; it has 54 bases, read in frame from the first base. The germline ends are 27 bases apart after V is trimmed by 3 bases and J by 7 bases. In the germline V gene (reference sequence), CDR1 corresponds to MNHEY and CDR2 to SMNVEV. High-throughput TCRbeta CDR3 sequencing of frozen genomic DNA was performed by immunoSEQ, with PCR amplification, mapping, bias correction and internal controls included. The original methods were these. Only productive rearrangements were retained, and each unique TCRbeta sequence was defined by its CDR3 nucleotide sequence together with its V and J gene. A sequence counted as donor-reactive only if the sequence showed at least 5-fold expansion in CFSE-low cells compared with unstimulated pre-transplant cells and had a frequency of at least 0.01%. Minimum frequency thresholds were set for each subject based on the unstimulated sample with the lowest template count, ensuring at least 90% detection power. Repertoire turnover was measured by Jensen-Shannon divergence between the top 1000 TCRbeta sequences post- and pre-transplant. Two-sided Fisher's exact tests were used to test for changes in how often donor-reactive sequences were detected. This is the immuneACCESS table as TCRdb keeps it, with only in-frame sequences that have V and J called. A part of the clones is gone; compared with another copy, unresolved V genes explain less than half, and the rest is unexplained. V and J calls and clone size come straight from that table; D and trimming were deduced from the DNA. Present in this sample are 75,000 to 100,000 clones, roughly 82% of which were seen just once. Of the sample, roughly 0.44% falls within the top ten clones.

The specimen comprised CD4+ T cells from blood, sampled approximately 3.5 years after liver transplant. Recombination joined TRBV27 with TRBJ1-2, with the D gene call left open. The sequence came from a human patient who received a liver transplant. Following a transplant, some T cells may be graft donor cells, not patient cells. The DNA sequence follows: TGTGCCAGCAGTTTCCTAAAAACCTCTTCGGGTTGGAGGTCTGGCTACACCTTC. It is translated as CASSFLKTSSGWRSGYTF.